These 19 T cell receptor beta chains originate from one sample sequenced in a study of beta chain features in type 1 diabetes. TCRB transcripts that were expressed got sequenced, as all of the isolated RNA had been reverse transcribed. Here immunoSEQ multiplex PCR was the method, and the copy in TCRdb shows in-frame clones only, minus some. The sample comprises around 500,000 clones, about 30% of which are singletons, and around 0.065% rests with the top ten. The specimen sequenced was naive CD4+ T cells from blood. These receptors originate from a man younger than 35 in good health.

The chain employs TRBV5-4 and TRBJ2-3, with 7 bases fitting TRBD2. J gave up 4 bases and V 3 bases, and 8 bases lay outside the gene matches. The CDR3 spans 15 residues. From germline, CDR1 is SGHNT and CDR2 YYREEE (reference sequence). The CDR3 loop is CASSYKLATADTQYF. CDR3 bases: TGTGCCAGCAGCTACAAACTAGCGACGGCAGATACGCAGTATTTT.

The CDR3 here is CASSGGYITDTQYF. CDR3 DNA sequence: TGTGCCAGCAGTGGAGGCTACATCACAGATACGCAGTATTTT. The rearrangement joins TRBV2 to TRBJ2-3; the D is unclear. V lost 4 bases to trimming and J lost 2 bases, with 10 bases between them. CDR1 is SNHLY and CDR2 is FYNNEI in the germline V gene. CDR3 length: 14 residues.

Only a few counts were recorded for this clone. This chain joins TRBV6-1 and TRBJ1-1; the D gene is possibly TRBD1 (5 bases). Deletions cut 7 bases from V and 5 bases from J, with 11 bases between. There are 12 residues in the CDR3. The germline CDR1 and CDR2 sequences are MNHNS and SASEGT. Written as DNA, the CDR3 is TGTGCCAGCACTCAGGGTCGGACTGAAGCTTTCTTT. Protein sequence: CASTQGRTEAFF.

In its sample, this clone was seen a few times. V and J are TRBV7-3 and TRBJ2-1; D not certain. The CDR3 runs 13 residues. Between the trimmed V and J ends, which lost 3 bases and 4 bases, there was a span of 7 bases. Germline V gene data show CDR1 as SGHTA and CDR2 as FQGTGA. As DNA, the CDR3 is TGTGCCAGCAGCTTCTCCTCTTACAATGAGCAGTTCTTC. Translation gives CASSFSSYNEQFF. Full variable domain (outside the CDR3, taken from reference TRBV7-3 and TRBJ2-1): GAGVSQTPSNKVTEKGKYVELRCDPISGHTALYWYRQSLGQGPEFLIYFQGTGAADDSGLPNDRFFAVRPEGSVSTLKIQRTERGDSAVYLCASSFSSYNEQFFGPGTRLTVL.

V gene TRBV7-9 combines with J gene TRBJ2-7, with 7 bases that match TRBD2. The germline V gene encodes CDR1 SEHNR and CDR2 FQNEAQ (reference sequence). The CDR3 is 14 amino acids. J gave up 5 bases and V 1 base, and 5 bases lay outside the gene matches. CDR3 loop: CASSLGTSLHEQYF. The CDR3 nucleotides read TGTGCCAGCAGCTTAGGGACTAGTCTCCACGAGCAGTACTTC. The full variable domain, rest sourced from reference TRBV7-9 and TRBJ2-7, is DTGVSQNPRHKITKRGQNVTFRCDPISEHNRLYWYRQTLGQGPEFLTYFQNEAQLEKSRLLSDRFSAERPKGSFSTLEIQRTEQGDSAMYLCASSLGTSLHEQYFGPGTRLTVT.

This clone was counted a few times. The chain uses TRBV4-1 and TRBJ2-7, with D unresolved. Trimming removed 7 bases at V and 3 bases at J, with 4 bases between. Germline V gives CDR1 MGHRA, CDR2 YSYEKL. The CDR3 is made up of 10 amino acids. CDR3 sequence: CASIGYEQYF. The CDR3 DNA is TGCGCCAGCATAGGCTACGAGCAGTACTTC.

The chain links TRBV29-1 to TRBJ1-1; D not resolved. CDR1 SQVTM and CDR2 ANQGSEA come from the germline V gene. The V gene lost 2 bases and the J gene lost 6 bases, with 28 bases spanning the gap. The CDR3 contains 18 residues. For the CDR3, the DNA is TGCAGCGTTGAACTTCTCAAAGGGAAACAGTCCGAGAAGTCTGAAGCTTTCTTT. Translation gives CSVELLKGKQSEKSEAFF.

This clone has more than one count but fewer than ten. V and J are TRBV7-2 and TRBJ2-2; 7 nucleotides line up with TRBD2. The CDR3 runs to 16 residues. J was trimmed by 1 base and V by 5 bases; bases with no gene match: 7. From germline, CDR1 is SGHTA and CDR2 FQGNSA. The CDR3 DNA is TGTGCCAGCAGCCCGAGGGCTAGCGGGAACACCGGGGAGCTGTTTTTT. The encoded protein is CASSPRASGNTGELFF.

This clone was counted only a few times. The chain carries TRBV4-1 and TRBJ2-1, with D maybe TRBD2 (5 bases). V shed 0 bases and J shed 1 base, with 7 bases lying between them. CDR1 and CDR2 (germline): MGHRA, YSYEKL. The CDR3 runs 15 residues. This CDR3 reads CASSQEGRSYNEQFF. The DNA of the CDR3 is TGCGCCAGCAGCCAAGAGGGGAGATCCTACAATGAGCAGTTCTTC.

The chain links TRBV5-1 to TRBJ2-7; 7 bases agree with TRBD2. The V segment lost 2 bases and the J segment 6 bases; nucleotides outside the gene matches: 11. The germline V gene has CDR1 SGHRS and CDR2 YFSETQ. The CDR3 has 15 residues. CDR3 sequence: CASSFGGRAGIEQYF. For the CDR3, the DNA is TGCGCCAGCAGCTTCGGAGGGAGGGCCGGTATCGAGCAGTACTTC.

This clone has just a few counts. The chain recombines TRBV11-2 with TRBJ2-7, with D unclear. The CDR3 length is 17 residues. V gave up 0 bases and J gave up 2 bases, with 17 bases separating them. The germline V gene encodes CDR1 SGHAT and CDR2 FQNNGV. The CDR3 sequence: CASSLDSGRHAAYEQYF. The CDR3 DNA follows: TGTGCCAGCAGCTTAGATAGTGGCAGACATGCGGCCTACGAGCAGTACTTC.

This rearrangement joins TRBV9 to TRBJ2-1; D remains ambiguous. V lost 2 bases to trimming and J lost 5 bases, with 11 bases between them. Germline V gene lookup returns CDR1 SGDLS and CDR2 YYNGEE. The CDR3 runs 14 residues. The CDR3 region is CASSVSSTNNEQFF. CDR3 nucleotides: TGTGCCAGCAGCGTCTCATCCACCAACAATGAGCAGTTCTTC.

Written as DNA, the CDR3 is TGTGCCAGTAGTATCGACAGGGAAACAAACATTCAGTACTTC. It encodes CASSIDRETNIQYF. The V and J genes are TRBV19 and TRBJ2-4; 7 bases map to TRBD1. The CDR3 is 14 amino acids. Per the germline V gene, CDR1 is LNHDA and CDR2 is SQIVND (reference sequence). Trimming at V came to 3 bases and at J to 6 bases, leaving 5 bases not matched to a gene.

The CDR3 DNA reads as TGCAGCGTTGATGGGGCGCTAGCGGGAGGGTTTATCGGGGAGCTGTTTTTT. Translating it yields CSVDGALAGGFIGELFF. The chain couples TRBV29-1 to TRBJ2-2; 12 positions match TRBD2. CDR1 and CDR2 from the germline V gene are SQVTM and ANQGSEA. Trimming removed 3 bases from V and 7 bases from J; junction bases left unmatched: 12. The CDR3 consists of 17 residues.

This clone has only a few counts. The chain couples TRBV30 to TRBJ2-4; 11 positions agree with TRBD2. CDR3 size: 19 residues. Per the germline V gene, CDR1 is GTSNPN and CDR2 is SVGIG (reference sequence). J lost 0 bases, V lost 0 bases, and 10 bases had no gene match. This chain's CDR3 is CAWSVALAGVILAKNIQYF. As DNA, the CDR3 is TGTGCCTGGAGTGTCGCACTAGCGGGGGTGATTCTAGCCAAAAACATTCAGTACTTC.

In this sample, this clone turned up a few times. The rearrangement uses TRBV28 and TRBJ2-1, with TRBD2 matching over 9 bases. V dropped 4 bases and J dropped 2; count of bases not matched to a gene: 3. This CDR3 comprises 15 residues. CDR1 is MDHEN and CDR2 is SYDVKM in the germline V gene. The CDR3 loop is CASSSLAGPYNEQFF. The CDR3 bases are TGTGCCAGCAGTTCCCTAGCGGGGCCCTACAATGAGCAGTTCTTC.

The genes are TRBV7-2 and TRBJ2-7, with 9 bases fitting TRBD2. Losses at the gene ends were 5 bases for V and 4 bases for J; bases not matched to a gene: 9. CDR3 length equals 15 residues. Germline V gene sequence: CDR1 SGHTA, CDR2 FQGNSA. The CDR3 sequence is CASSLPGLARYEQYF. The CDR3 DNA follows: TGTGCCAGCAGCCTCCCCGGACTAGCGAGGTACGAGCAGTACTTC.

The chain recombines TRBV7-2 with TRBJ2-1; possible D gene TRBD2, 6 bases. V was shortened by 2 bases and J by 0 bases, with 8 bases between the two germline ends. CDR3 length: 15 residues. CDR1 SGHTA and CDR2 FQGNSA come from the germline V gene. Here the CDR3 reads CASSLIAVSYNEQFF. The DNA of the CDR3 is TGTGCCAGCAGCTTAATAGCGGTCTCCTACAATGAGCAGTTCTTC.

The V and J genes are TRBV30 and TRBJ2-2, with D perhaps TRBD2 (7 bases). Germline CDR1 is GTSNPN and CDR2 is SVGIG (reference sequence). V was cut by 3 bases and J by 5 bases, with 10 bases left in between. The CDR3 is 13 amino acids. CDR3 nucleotides: TGTGCCTGGAGACAGGGACTAACCGGGGAGCTGTTTTTT. It encodes CAWRQGLTGELFF.